This T cell receptor (beta chain) was sequenced for a study of cytomegalovirus exposure and HLA in healthy donors (TCRdb year 2017). About the study as a whole: According to an earlier analysis of 587 of the donors, about 170 million T cells yielded 90 million to 140 million unique TCR beta sequences and around 300 Gb of sequence data. Alongside the repertoire data, information on donor age, sex, ethnicity and CMV serostatus was compiled. Along with the approximately 620-subject first cohort, a separate validation cohort of around 110 different subjects was used. HLA typing covered class I and class II loci at four-digit resolution. Using immunosequencing, the study profiled T cell repertoires from around 670 subjects and related those repertoires to cytomegalovirus serostatus. Roughly 5 DR-DQ haplotypes were handled as single units for association and clustering, since linkage in the cohort was strong. All discovery cohort repertoires had been generated on a single sequencing platform. The study was designed to test whether signatures of past pathogen exposure could be identified by cataloging public T cell receptors. High-throughput TCR immunosequencing, statistical association of individual TCRs with disease status, and machine learning were combined to predict cytomegalovirus infection status. To study patterns of TCR occurrence, a later analysis re-analyzed previously published TCR beta repertoires from around 670 donors and added high-resolution HLA genotyping. The number of typed donors differed by locus: about 620-630 for A, B, C, DRB1 and DQB1; roughly 510 for DQA1; 606 for DPA1; and approximately 450 for DPB1. On average, roughly 200,000 unique TCR beta nucleotide sequences were sequenced per donor among some 430 genotyped donors of the cohort, with roughly 18% of those sequences being non-productive. The genetic ancestry cluster associated with self-reported Caucasian donors included roughly 84% of the 398 genotyped donors. In a later genetic analysis, genome-wide SNP genotypes for about 65% of the 666 donors were used, and that subset was treated as a discovery cohort. An earlier analysis of more than 450 of the donors used high-throughput TCR beta sequencing to judge whether each TCR beta V gene segment behaved as functional or pseudogenic. Rather than using new phenotypic data, the later analysis identified candidate immune exposures from TCR beta sequences and from how often those sequences occurred across donors. Approximately 310 gigabases of sequencing data and approximately 84 million unique TCR sequences were included in an early release covering several hundred HLA-typed donors. Summary of the overall study and its limitations: A total of about 180 TCR beta chains were listed by the study as associated with cytomegalovirus. A further reported finding was that TCR beta sequences accurately predicted the HLA-A and HLA-B alleles for most subjects in the first cohort. Because counts were too low, under 20 rarely observed V segments, including chromosome 9 orphons, were left out of the earlier analysis of several hundred of the donors. A group of highly shared sequence variants was considered likely to be a technical artifact of the sequencing pipeline. Cytomegalovirus status was reported to be diagnosed by the classifier with high specificity and sensitivity in both the original and validation cohorts. Assigning TCR associations to individual alleles was difficult when HLA alleles, especially DR and DQ, strongly co-occurred. Compared with the approximately 700-donor mean, donors in an Asian-associated ancestry cluster had fewer N-insertions in productive TCRs, according to a later genetic analysis. The only immune exposure information available for the cohort was CMV serostatus. It was suggested by the authors that the approach could potentially be generalized to other disease states and immunological phenotypes. In a later analysis, the rate of TCR association differed among HLA loci, with DRB1 alleles having the most associated TCRs and HLA-C alleles having the fewest. Sequencing depth was assumed to be roughly uniform across donors in the presence/absence analyses, though that assumption may not hold. In a later analysis, several top co-occurrence clusters were reported to appear linked to parvovirus B19, influenza, CMV and Epstein-Barr virus. In an earlier analysis of more than 500 of the donors, most TCR beta V segments appeared in productive rearrangements about 90% or about 30% of the time, broadly matching IMGT annotations. Linkage disequilibrium might explain the correlated functional status among segregating V segments, but an unknown experimental factor could not be excluded. Three of the identified cytomegalovirus-associated TCR beta chains were confirmed in vitro to be specific for cytomegalovirus antigens. Most CMV-associated TCR beta chains appeared to be HLA-restricted in a later analysis, and the HLA associations seemed to be driven largely by CMV exposure. Only TCR beta chains were sequenced in this cohort, and the absence of alpha or paired-chain data limited detectable features. In a later analysis, about 17,000 TCR beta sequences were associated with specific HLA alleles at a false discovery rate of 0.05. Because some donors lacked HLA typing at each locus, the association tests relied only on the typed subset. Across donors, most TCR sequences were observed very rarely, whereas some public TCRs were present in many individuals. Because the 87-base-pair reads could not distinguish some IMGT-functional V segments, including TRBV6-2 and TRBV6-3, those segments were excluded. In a later genetic analysis, a missense DCLRE1C variant was associated with V-gene and J-gene trimming of TCR beta chains, and the association was replicated in an independent cohort. In a later analysis, HLA-associated TCR beta chains showed more clonal expansion and lower generation probabilities than non-associated chains that were equally common.

Remarks on this clone: What this receptor recognizes is not known. No quality values exist for individual bases; no much larger clone is one base distant. Distinct nucleotide sequences in the sample also encode this CDR3.

In total, about 650 healthy bone marrow donors made up the cohort. At the time of sampling, all cohort members were nominally healthy, though unrecorded immune exposures were likely present. The donor tested CMV seropositive, placing the donor among the approximately 290 seropositive members of the cohort. Each donor provided a peripheral blood sample, and peripheral blood mononuclear cells were used for TCR beta sequencing. Genomic DNA extraction from the blood cell samples was performed with the Qiagen DNeasy Blood Extraction Kit. Taken from the germline V gene (reference sequence), the CDR1 and CDR2 loops are LNHNV and YYDKDF. The CDR3, cysteine through phenylalanine, is 17 amino acids long. Of the read, only the CDR3 DNA is kept; its 51 bases are in frame from base 1. V was cut back by 3 bases and J by 1 base, leaving a gap of 16 bases between them. The library was prepared using the immunoSEQ multiplex PCR assay. For the multiplex PCR, a mixture combining 60 forward primers for TCR Vbeta segments and 13 reverse primers for TCR Jbeta segments was used. The CDR3 region of rearranged TCR beta genes was amplified from genomic DNA by a multiplex PCR assay. The Illumina HiSeq System was used to sequence the amplified TCR beta libraries as 87-base-pair reads. Processing in the source paper ran as follows. In a later analysis, some 80 million unique TCR beta chains were counted across the 500 to 850 repertoires, and around 11 million of these chains were shared by at least two donors. Raw reads were error-corrected and collapsed into unique sequences with a nearest-neighbor algorithm that merged closely related sequences to remove PCR and sequencing errors. To assign V, D and J gene segments, CDR3 sequences were aligned to IMGT reference sequences. For a sequence to be retained, a match of at least six nucleotides to both a V gene segment and a J gene segment was required. A rearrangement was called productive if the CDR3 had no stop codons and remained in frame with V and J, and every other rearrangement was called non-productive. CDR3 was defined according to IMGT convention as the region running from the second conserved V-encoded cysteine to the conserved J-encoded phenylalanine. In an earlier analysis of more than 550 of the donors, sequences lacking an unambiguous match to a single V gene segment were excluded. An earlier analysis of several hundred of the donors classified V segments as functional when productive rearrangements were above 56.7% and as segregating when the standard deviation between donors was above 5%. A statistical classification framework was built to diagnose cytomegalovirus status from the catalog of TCR beta chain sequences. In a later analysis, TCR nucleotide sequences were compared against IMGT/GENE-DB human TR gene sequences so that V and J genes could be assigned. In a later analysis, CDR3 sequences and most-parsimonious VDJ recombination scenarios were assigned using the TCRdist pipeline. In a later analysis, each TCR beta chain was defined by its CDR3 amino acid sequence together with its V-gene family, and reads without a unique V-gene family were excluded. As a way to deal with suspected cross-contamination and a sequencing artifact, a later analysis dropped 450 to 600 nucleotide sequences that were highly shared and had low generation probability. In a later analysis, a clonal expansion index was calculated for each public chain from normalized within-repertoire ranks of inferred template counts. Generation probabilities in a later analysis came from a VDJ recombination model fitted to out-of-frame rearrangements, and those results were checked against IGoR. In a later analysis, hypergeometric tests were used to score TCR-TCR, TCR-HLA and TCR-CMV co-occurrence, with a repertoire-size bias correction applied to TCR pairs. False discovery rates were estimated in a later analysis by permuting HLA or CMV assignments 20 times. In a later analysis, co-occurring TCRs were grouped using DBSCAN, with TCRdist sequence similarity added in when clustering inside HLA-allele-positive subsets. Repertoires with fewer than 30,000 or more than 120,000 public chains were left out of co-occurrence clustering, as were five repertoires with anomalous nucleotide sharing. Held by TCRdb, this immuneACCESS table contains in-frame sequences only and omits some clones. Under half of the omission traces to an unresolved V gene where checked; the cause of the rest is unknown. D and trimming were read from the DNA, whereas the V and J calls and clone size are those reported in that table. The sample table records about 95,000 clones; 60% to 85% of these occur just once. 5.3% of the sample comes from the top ten.

What was sequenced was PBMCs. The chain is made from TRBV15 and TRBJ2-4; the D gene is perhaps TRBD2, on 7 matching bases. This receptor was taken from a man aged 30-40 years in good health and CMV-seropositive. The CDR3 region reads CATSSFGGGAAKNIQYF. The DNA is TGTGCCACCAGCAGCTTTGGGGGGGGCGCGGCCAAAAACATTCAGTACTTC.